This TCR beta chain was found in a study of radiation and T cells in renal cell carcinoma. Study-wide results and caveats: In blood, top tumor clones expanded by 2 weeks, shrinking by 4. Pretreatment tumor biopsies were lacking, so baseline clonotypes are unknown.

Assay: immunoSEQ multiplex PCR; the TCRdb copy retains only in-frame clones and omits some. The sample has 150,000 or so clones, roughly 87% seen once; the top ten hold roughly 13%. Time point here: blood 2 weeks post-SBRT. Stated treatment: 15 Gy SBRT to primary tumor, nephrectomy 4 weeks later. The germline V gene encodes CDR1 SGDLS and CDR2 YYNGEE. The trim removed 3 bases at V and 2 bases at J, leaving 11 bases unmatched. This CDR3 has 17 amino acids. This clone occurred once. Its matching antigen is unknown. The chain links TRBV9 to TRBJ2-7, with TRBD1 matching over 10 bases. The clonotype originates from a woman in her forties or fifties with renal cell carcinoma. The sample here was blood, taken from a patient whose treatment included radiotherapy and nephrectomy. DNA of the CDR3: TGTGCCAGCAGCGCCGGTTCGGGGGACAGGGGCCCCTACGAGCAGTACTTC. Its translation: CASSAGSGDRGPYEQYF.